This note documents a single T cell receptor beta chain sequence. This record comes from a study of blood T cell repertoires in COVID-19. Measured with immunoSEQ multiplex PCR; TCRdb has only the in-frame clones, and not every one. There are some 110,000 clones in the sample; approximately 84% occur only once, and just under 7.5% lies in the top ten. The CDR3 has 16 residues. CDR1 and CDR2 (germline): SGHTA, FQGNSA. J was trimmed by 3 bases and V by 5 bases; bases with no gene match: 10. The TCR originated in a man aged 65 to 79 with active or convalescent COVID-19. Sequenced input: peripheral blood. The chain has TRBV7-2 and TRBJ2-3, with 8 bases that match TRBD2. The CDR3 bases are TGTGCCAGCAGCCCCCCGGGAGGGAGGGGTACAGATACGCAGTATTTT. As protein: CASSPPGGRGTDTQYF.